The 4 T cell receptor beta chains below come from one sample, sequenced in a study of T cells in Graves' hyperthyroidism and ophthalmopathy. Amplification of TCR beta CDR3 regions used RNA as the template. First-round RT-PCR of the TCR CDR3 relied on the HTBI primer set. TCRdb redid the calling of the multiplex PCR reads with MiXCR, one entry per CDR3 protein. The sample lists almost 500,000 distinct CDR3 sequences, under 25% occurring once. The sequenced material came from blood. The receptors stem from a woman between 65 and 79 years old with Graves' ophthalmopathy.

This clonotype was observed many times. This sequence joins TRBV2 and TRBJ2-7; a possible D gene is TRBD2 (5 bases). This CDR3 has 15 amino acids. V was trimmed by 3 bases and J by 7 bases, leaving 19 bases between them. Germline CDR1 is SNHLY and CDR2 is FYNNEI. Here the CDR3 DNA reads TGTGCCAGCAGTGATGGGTTACACTACGCGGGTGAGCAGTACTTC. Its protein product is CASSDGLHYAGEQYF.

This clonotype was recorded at least ten times. The rearrangement uses TRBV6-4 and TRBJ1-1; no clear D. V lost 0 bases, J lost 6 bases, and 14 bases lay in between. The V gene's germline CDR1 is MRHNA and CDR2 SNTAGT. CDR3 length: 15 amino acids. Here the CDR3 reads CASSDSAATGAEAFF. The CDR3 DNA sequence: TGTGCCAGCAGTGACTCTGCGGCCACGGGCGCTGAAGCTTTCTTT.

The table lists this clonotype with a count of one. This chain joins TRBV30 and TRBJ1-1; possibly TRBD1 for D (6 bases). Trimming removed 0 bases at V and 2 bases at J, with 16 bases between. CDR1 GTSNPN and CDR2 SVGIG come from the germline V gene (reference sequence). The CDR3 runs to 16 residues. CDR3 loop: CAWSVPRAGDNTEAFF. The CDR3, as DNA: TGTGCCTGGAGTGTACCAAGGGCAGGGGACAACACTGAAGCTTTCTTT.

This clonotype was seen only a few times. The junction does not match germline at one end; this may be a read error. V is TRBV2 and J is TRBJ1-5, with a weak D call TRBD1 (5 bases). Looked up from germline, CDR1 is SNHLY and CDR2 is FYNNEI. There are 13 residues in the CDR3. CDR3 amino acids: CASSGGLGQGRYF. The CDR3 DNA reads as TGTGCCAGCAGTGGGGGCCTCGGGCAGGGTCGGTATTTT.